Shown below are 18 T cell receptor beta chains from a single sample sequenced in a study of T cell changes during pregnancy in multiple sclerosis. Profiling relied on immunoSEQ multiplex PCR, and the TCRdb table lists in-frame clones only, not all of them. In the table there are roughly 41,000 clones, 89% of which are singletons. The input for sequencing was CD4+ T cells from peripheral blood mononuclear cells, taken in the first trimester of pregnancy. The receptors were sampled from a female donor with multiple sclerosis, enrolled in a pregnancy study.

V gene TRBV25-1 combines with J gene TRBJ2-6; D possibly corresponds to TRBD1 (5 bases). Germline V CDR1 and CDR2: MGHDK, SYGVNS. V shed 4 bases and J shed 0 bases, with 16 bases lying between them. This CDR3 has 18 residues. The chain's CDR3 is CASSGPGQGTSGANVLTF. CDR3 DNA: TGTGCCAGCAGTGGTCCTGGGCAGGGTACCTCTGGGGCCAACGTCCTGACTTTC.

The rearrangement joins TRBV7-3 to TRBJ2-3; D is perhaps TRBD1 (5 bases). The CDR3 runs to 17 residues. Per germline, CDR1 SGHTA and CDR2 FQGTGA. V was shortened by 5 bases and J by 0 bases, with 18 bases between the two germline ends. The CDR3 spells CASSPQSSRTSTDTQYF. In nucleotides, the CDR3 is TGTGCCAGCAGCCCACAGTCTTCGCGGACAAGCACAGATACGCAGTATTTT.

This chain links TRBV4-3 with TRBJ2-1, with D unclear. V was clipped by 1 base and J by 7 bases, with 11 bases between them. The CDR3 length is 14 residues. Germline V lookup: CDR1 LGHNA, CDR2 YSLEER. CDR3 region: CASSQVSTSNEQFF. CDR3 bases: TGCGCCAGCAGCCAAGTTTCGACTTCGAATGAGCAGTTCTTC.

The chain has TRBV5-1 and TRBJ2-3; 11 bases map to TRBD2. The germline CDR1 and CDR2 sequences are SGHRS and YFSETQ. CDR3 size: 19 residues. V shed 0 bases, J shed 7 bases, and the junction held 16 bases outside the gene matches. The chain's CDR3 is CASSLGVGTSGRGSNTQYF. The DNA for the CDR3 is TGCGCCAGCAGCTTGGGGGTCGGGACTAGCGGACGAGGGTCAAATACGCAGTATTTT.

This chain uses TRBV7-9 with TRBJ2-2, with TRBD1 matching 11 bases. Germline CDR1 SEHNR, CDR2 FQNEAQ (reference sequence). J gave up 7 bases and V 1 base, and 14 bases lay outside the gene matches. CDR3 length: 19 residues. The CDR3 sequence: CASSLVGDRGSTLHGELFF. CDR3 DNA sequence: TGTGCCAGCAGCTTAGTGGGGGACAGGGGGAGTACCTTGCACGGGGAGCTGTTTTTT. Full variable domain (rest looked up from reference TRBV7-9 and TRBJ2-2): DTGVSQNPRHKITKRGQNVTFRCDPISEHNRLYWYRQTLGQGPEFLTYFQNEAQLEKSRLLSDRFSAERPKGSFSTLEIQRTEQGDSAMYLCASSLVGDRGSTLHGELFFGEGSRLTVL.

The genes are TRBV30 and TRBJ1-1; D remains unclear. V was pared by 0 bases and J by 4 bases, with 12 bases between. Germline-derived CDR1 and CDR2 are GTSNPN and SVGIG (reference sequence). CDR3 size: 14 residues. The CDR3 bases are TGTGCCTGGAGTGTACTCGGGAGAAGCACTGAAGCTTTCTTT. Translated: CAWSVLGRSTEAFF. Full variable domain (rest looked up from reference TRBV30 and TRBJ1-1): SQTIHQWPATLVQPVGSPLSLECTVEGTSNPNLYWYRQAAGRGLQLLFYSVGIGQISSEVPQNLSASRPQDRQFILSSKKLLLSDSGFYLCAWSVLGRSTEAFFGQGTRLTVV.

The chain uses TRBV11-2 and TRBJ2-3, with 10 bases fitting TRBD1. With 5 bases clipped from V and 4 bases from J, the junction kept 6 bases outside the gene matches. The CDR3 consists of 15 residues. Germline V gives CDR1 SGHAT, CDR2 FQNNGV. The CDR3 DNA is TGTGCCAGCAGCGCCGACAGGGGGCAGTCAGATACGCAGTATTTT. Residues: CASSADRGQSDTQYF.

This clone showed up just once. The chain couples TRBV5-5 to TRBJ2-7; 10 positions match TRBD1. Trimming took 0 bases from V and 3 from J; bases not matched to a gene: 9. Germline CDR1 is SGHKS and CDR2 is YYEKEE (reference sequence). This CDR3 has 17 residues. The CDR3 bases are TGTGCCAGCAGCTTGGTGACAGGGGGCGCGAATAACTACGAGCAGTACTTC. This translates into CASSLVTGGANNYEQYF.

The J gene is TRBJ1-3, the V gene TRBV1; the table's D call, TRBD1, has no DNA check behind it. TRBV1 is a pseudogene. CDR3 length: 20 residues. Here the CDR3 reads CTSSRPPGQGADISGNTIYF. CDR3 bases: TGCACCAGCAGCCGACCCCCGGGACAGGGGGCCGACATCTCTGGAAACACCATATATTTT.

V and J are TRBV28 and TRBJ2-5; 12 bases fit TRBD2. CDR1 MDHEN and CDR2 SYDVKM come from the germline V gene. The CDR3 consists of 15 residues. V was pared by 8 bases and J by 5 bases, with 9 bases of the junction left unmatched. CDR3 amino acids: CASHTRLAGGETQYF. CDR3 nucleotide sequence: TGTGCCAGCCACACCCGGCTAGCGGGGGGGGAGACCCAGTACTTC.

V usage is TRBV28 and J usage is TRBJ1-1, with unresolved D. V lost 6 bases and J 3 bases, leaving 14 bases between the germline ends. CDR1 is MDHEN, CDR2 SYDVKM, per germline. This CDR3 is built from 14 residues. The CDR3 here is CASRVGSFYTEAFF. The CDR3 bases are TGTGCCAGCAGGGTAGGGAGTTTTTACACTGAAGCTTTCTTT.

The chain uses TRBV10-3 and TRBJ2-1, with 12 bases identical to TRBD2. After removal of 10 bases from V and 8 bases from J, the junction contained 6 bases not matched to a gene. From germline, CDR1 is ENHRY and CDR2 SYGVKD. The CDR3 has 13 residues. The CDR3 DNA follows: TGTGCCACAACGACTAGCGGGAGTGATGAGCAGTTCTTC. The encoded protein is CATTTSGSDEQFF.

This chain joins TRBV6-1 and TRBJ2-2; D uncertain. Germline V gene lookup returns CDR1 MNHNS and CDR2 SASEGT. The CDR3 loop spans 15 amino acids. V was cut by 6 bases and J by 6 bases, with 17 bases left in between. The CDR3: CASSPVTSSPGELFF. The CDR3 coding sequence is TGTGCCAGCAGCCCGGTAACTTCTTCCCCCGGGGAGCTGTTTTTT.

J is TRBJ2-1 and V is TRBV4-1; TRBD2 aligns across 12 bases. The germline gives CDR1 MGHRA, CDR2 YSYEKL. Trimming removed 5 bases from V and 1 base from J; junction bases left unmatched: 6. The CDR3 contains 17 residues. This chain's CDR3 is CASSYRLAGVSYNEQFF. As DNA, the CDR3 is TGCGCCAGCAGCTATCGACTAGCGGGAGTATCCTACAATGAGCAGTTCTTC.

This clone was counted a few times. This rearrangement joins TRBV9 to TRBJ2-1, with D tentatively TRBD2 (5 bases). Germline V gene sequence: CDR1 SGDLS, CDR2 YYNGEE. The CDR3 has 14 amino acids. The V gene lost 0 bases and the J gene lost 7 bases, with 11 bases spanning the gap. This CDR3 is CASSVGGSLNEQFF. The CDR3 DNA follows: TGTGCCAGCAGCGTAGGCGGGTCGCTTAATGAGCAGTTCTTC. Together with reference TRBV9 and TRBJ2-1, the CDR3 gives the full variable domain: DSGVTQTPKHLITATGQRVTLRCSPRSGDLSVYWYQQSLDQGLQFLIQYYNGEERAKGNILERFSAQQFPDLHSELNLSSLELGDSALYFCASSVGGSLNEQFFGPGTRLTVL.

This chain connects TRBV4-3 to TRBJ2-6; TRBD1 matches 9 bases. The CDR3 consists of 18 residues. Trimming cost V 4 bases and J 1 base; bases outside gene matches: 8. CDR1 LGHNA and CDR2 YSLEER come from the germline V gene. The CDR3 DNA follows: TGCGCCAGCAGCCGGGGGGACAGGGTGTTGTCTGGGGCCAACGTCCTGACTTTC. It specifies CASSRGDRVLSGANVLTF.

The chain has TRBV7-2 and TRBJ2-3; the D gene is possibly TRBD2 (6 bases). CDR3 length: 14 residues. Trimming left V 5 bases short and J 4 bases short, with 13 bases between. Germline lookup yields CDR1 SGHTA and CDR2 FQGNSA. CDR3 coding DNA: TGTGCCAGCAGCCTTGGGGGGAGGCCAGATACGCAGTATTTT. It encodes CASSLGGRPDTQYF.

The chain links TRBV6-4 to TRBJ1-4, with 8 nucleotides matching TRBD1. Germline CDR1 MRHNA, CDR2 SNTAGT. The ends lost 7 bases at V and 5 bases at J; junction bases unmatched: 9. The CDR3 is 15 amino acids. The CDR3 spells CASNTGTGSNEKLFF. The CDR3 nucleotides read TGTGCCAGCAACACGGGGACAGGATCGAATGAAAAACTGTTTTTT.